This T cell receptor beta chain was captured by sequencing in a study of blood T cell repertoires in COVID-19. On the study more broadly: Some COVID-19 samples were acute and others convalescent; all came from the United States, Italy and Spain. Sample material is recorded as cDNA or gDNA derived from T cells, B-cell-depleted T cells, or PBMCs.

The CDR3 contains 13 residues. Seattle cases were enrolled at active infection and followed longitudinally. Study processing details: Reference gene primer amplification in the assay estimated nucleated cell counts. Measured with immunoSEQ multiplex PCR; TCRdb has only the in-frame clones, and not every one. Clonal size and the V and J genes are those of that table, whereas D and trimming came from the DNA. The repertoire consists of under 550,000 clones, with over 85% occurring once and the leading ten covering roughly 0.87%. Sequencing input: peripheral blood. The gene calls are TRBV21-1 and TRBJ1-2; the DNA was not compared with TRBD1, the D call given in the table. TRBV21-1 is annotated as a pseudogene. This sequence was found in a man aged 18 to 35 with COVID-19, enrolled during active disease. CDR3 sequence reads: CASSPTGTYGYTF. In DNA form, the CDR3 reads TGTGCCAGCAGCCCTACAGGGACCTATGGCTACACCTTC.